The 7 T cell receptor beta chains given below trace back to one sample, sequenced in a study of response to subunit inactivated influenza vaccine. Via MiXCR, TCRdb re-called the RT-PCR reads, giving one row per CDR3 protein. The sample holds 180,000 or so distinct CDR3 sequences; approximately 12% are singletons and the top ten take about 29%. These sequences were also reported in another study, on T cells expressing NK-cell markers. That work states: For TCR beta, cDNA was produced by 5'RACE template switching with UMIs.

This sample comprised CD8+ T cells sorted from PBMCs, obtained 11 to 12 days after vaccination. The receptor source for this set is a man aged 50 to 60 who received an inactivated influenza vaccine.

J is TRBJ2-7 and V is TRBV25-1; a possible D gene is TRBD2 (6 bases). This CDR3 contains 15 residues. Trimming stripped 3 bases from V and 0 bases from J, with 12 bases between. Germline V gene sequence: CDR1 MGHDK, CDR2 SYGVNS. The CDR3 protein is CASSDTGLFSYEQYF. The CDR3 bases are TGTGCCAGCAGTGATACCGGACTATTCTCCTACGAGCAGTACTTC.

This clonotype was observed a handful of times. The chain joins TRBV20-1 to TRBJ1-4; D is uncertain. Germline V gene lookup returns CDR1 DFQATT and CDR2 SNEGSKA (reference sequence). V was cut by 0 bases and J by 4 bases, with 12 bases left in between. This CDR3 is 15 amino acids long. The CDR3 protein is CSARDWVLGNEKLFF. In nucleotides, the CDR3 is TGCAGTGCTAGAGATTGGGTTTTGGGTAATGAAAAACTGTTTTTT.

This clonotype has more than one count but fewer than ten. The chain couples TRBV20-1 to TRBJ2-7, with 7 nucleotides matching TRBD2. The V gene end was trimmed by 0 bases and the J gene end by 7 bases; junction bases not matched to a gene: 6. This CDR3 is built from 13 residues. Germline CDR1 reads DFQATT; CDR2 reads SNEGSKA (reference sequence). CDR3 residues: CSARDLGGGEQYF. CDR3 nucleotides: TGCAGTGCTAGAGATTTGGGGGGAGGGGAGCAGTACTTC.

The chain employs TRBV4-2 and TRBJ2-1; maybe TRBD1 (5 bases). The CDR3 is 13 amino acids. Germline values: CDR1 LGHNA, CDR2 YNFKEQ. Trimming pared 0 bases from V and 7 bases from J, leaving 7 bases between. CDR3 protein: CASSQDNRNEQFF. The CDR3 coding sequence is TGTGCCAGCAGCCAAGATAACAGGAATGAGCAGTTCTTC.

Only a few counts were recorded for this clonotype. This chain joins TRBV28 and TRBJ2-1, with TRBD2 matching over 12 bases. The CDR3 sequence is 15 residues long. The J segment lost 9 bases and the V segment lost 5 bases, leaving 8 bases of the junction unmatched. Per the germline V gene, CDR1 is MDHEN and CDR2 is SYDVKM. This CDR3 reads CASSPRTSGISEQFF. CDR3 coding DNA: TGTGCCAGCAGTCCCAGGACTAGCGGGATTTCTGAGCAGTTCTTC.

This rearrangement joins TRBV27 to TRBJ2-1, with D maybe TRBD2 (7 bases). Germline assignment: CDR1 MNHEY and CDR2 SMNVEV (reference sequence). V lost 8 bases and J 10 bases, leaving 24 bases between the germline ends. There are 15 residues in the CDR3. DNA of the CDR3: TGTGCCAGCGGGGTTATAGGGGGGGGCTCGCCGGAGCAGTTCTTC. Translating gives CASGVIGGGSPEQFF.

This clonotype was seen repeatedly, ten times or more. V is TRBV7-9 and J is TRBJ2-1; D is undetermined. Trimming left V 1 base short and J 5 bases short, with 0 bases between. CDR3 length: 11 residues. From germline, CDR1 is SEHNR and CDR2 FQNEAQ (reference sequence). This CDR3 is CASSLDNEQFF. In DNA form, the CDR3 reads TGTGCCAGCAGCTTAGACAATGAGCAGTTCTTC. Based on the CDR3 plus reference TRBV7-9 and TRBJ2-1, the full variable domain is DTGVSQNPRHKITKRGQNVTFRCDPISEHNRLYWYRQTLGQGPEFLTYFQNEAQLEKSRLLSDRFSAERPKGSFSTLEIQRTEQGDSAMYLCASSLDNEQFFGPGTRLTVL.